The 15 T cell receptor beta chains below all came from one sample that was sequenced in a study of tissue T cells after allogeneic stem cell transplantation. Here immunoSEQ multiplex PCR was the method, and the copy in TCRdb shows in-frame clones only, minus some. The sample contains fewer than 8,000 clones, 60% to 80% of which appear only once. This specimen was tissue from the rectum, taken at autopsy. The receptor source for this set is a woman aged 18 to 55 with breast cancer.

V usage is TRBV19 and J usage is TRBJ2-6; D is possibly TRBD1 (6 bases). V shed 6 bases and J shed 0 bases, with 9 bases lying between them. The CDR3 consists of 15 residues. CDR1 is LNHDA and CDR2 is SQIVND in the germline V gene (reference sequence). For the CDR3, the DNA is TGTGCCAGTAGAAAGGGGGACTCTGGGGCCAACGTCCTGACTTTC. It yields the protein CASRKGDSGANVLTF.

J is TRBJ1-2 and V is TRBV25-1; TRBD1 aligns across 8 bases. Germline V gene lookup returns CDR1 MGHDK and CDR2 SYGVNS. The CDR3 sequence is 13 residues long. J lost 8 bases, V lost 6 bases, and 8 bases had no gene match. The CDR3 coding sequence is TGTGCCAGCAGCACGACAGGGGATTACGGCTACACCTTC. It specifies CASSTTGDYGYTF.

The V call is TRBV19, the J call TRBJ2-7; TRBD2 matches 8 bases. Germline values: CDR1 LNHDA, CDR2 SQIVND (reference sequence). V was pared by 2 bases and J by 4 bases, with 16 bases of the junction left unmatched. The CDR3 is made up of 18 amino acids. This chain's CDR3 is CASSIKGTSGRAFYEQYF. DNA for the CDR3: TGTGCCAGTAGTATAAAGGGAACTAGCGGACGGGCATTTTACGAGCAGTACTTC.

The chain links TRBV5-1 to TRBJ1-5; unclear D gene. The CDR3 extends over 13 amino acids. Trimming removed 0 bases at V and 4 bases at J, with 5 bases between. Germline CDR1 is SGHRS and CDR2 is YFSETQ. CDR3: CASSLGVNQPQHF. The CDR3 bases are TGCGCCAGCAGCTTGGGAGTAAATCAGCCCCAGCATTTT.

The chain links TRBV10-3 to TRBJ1-2; the D is unclear. Germline lookup yields CDR1 ENHRY and CDR2 SYGVKD. This CDR3 is built from 12 residues. Trimming cost V 0 bases and J 6 bases, with 5 bases left between them. The DNA for the CDR3 is TGTGCCATCAGTGAGTCAGGGAATGGCTACACCTTC. Protein product: CAISESGNGYTF.

This chain uses TRBV7-9 with TRBJ1-6; possibly TRBD1 for D (5 bases). V was cut by 5 bases and J by 0 bases, with 11 bases left in between. The germline V gene has CDR1 SEHNR and CDR2 FQNEAQ (reference sequence). The CDR3 length is 16 residues. The CDR3 DNA reads TGTGCCAGCAGCGCAAAGGGGAGCTCCTATAATTCACCCCTCCACTTT. Translating gives CASSAKGSSYNSPLHF.

DNA for the CDR3: TGTGCCAGCAGCCAACCTGGGACAGTCGGGACCCAGTACTTC. Translation: CASSQPGTVGTQYF. This sequence joins TRBV11-1 and TRBJ2-5; 7 bases align to TRBD1. Per the germline V gene, CDR1 is SGHAT and CDR2 is FQDESV (reference sequence). The V and J ends lost 5 bases and 7 bases, in that order; junction bases with no gene match: 10. The CDR3 runs 14 residues.

The J gene is TRBJ2-7, the V gene TRBV18; 8 bases map to TRBD1. Unmatched junction bases numbered 7, after V lost 0 bases and J lost 3 bases. The CDR3 loop spans 16 amino acids. Germline lookup yields CDR1 KGHSH and CDR2 LQKENI. This chain's CDR3 is CASSPPRNTGGYEQYF. For the CDR3, the DNA is TGTGCCAGCTCACCACCAAGGAACACAGGGGGCTACGAGCAGTACTTC.

This sequence joins TRBV20-1 and TRBJ2-7; unclear D gene. Germline V gives CDR1 DFQATT, CDR2 SNEGSKA (reference sequence). V was pared by 2 bases and J by 6 bases, with 8 bases between. The CDR3 covers 11 residues. CDR3 sequence reads: CSARQEGEQYF. The CDR3 DNA follows: TGCAGTGCTAGACAGGAAGGCGAGCAGTACTTC.

The chain carries TRBV5-5 and TRBJ2-7, with D perhaps matching TRBD1 (6 bases). V was pared by 1 base and J by 2 bases, with 7 bases between. The CDR3 length is 13 residues. Germline assignment: CDR1 SGHKS and CDR2 YYEKEE (reference sequence). The DNA of the CDR3 is TGTGCCAGCAGCTTGCCAGGGGCCTACGAGCAGTACTTC. As protein: CASSLPGAYEQYF. The full variable domain, completed using reference TRBV5-5 and TRBJ2-7, is DAGVTQSPTHLIKTRGQQVTLRCSPISGHKSVSWYQQVLGQGPQFIFQYYEKEERGRGNFPDRFSARQFPNYSSELNVNALLLGDSALYLCASSLPGAYEQYFGPGTRLTVT.

This chain links TRBV7-2 with TRBJ1-4, with 7 positions matching TRBD1. The germline V gene has CDR1 SGHTA and CDR2 FQGNSA. J gave up 0 bases and V 6 bases, and 7 bases lay outside the gene matches. The CDR3 contains 16 residues. The CDR3 spells CASRRQGTTTNEKLFF. CDR3 coding DNA: TGTGCCAGCAGACGACAGGGTACAACAACTAATGAAAAACTGTTTTTT. The variable domain in full, completed from reference TRBV7-2 and TRBJ1-4, reads GAGVSQSPSNKVTEKGKDVELRCDPISGHTALYWYRQSLGQGLEFLIYFQGNSAPDKSGLPSDRFSAERTGGSVSTLTIQRTQQEDSAVYLCASRRQGTTTNEKLFFGSGTQLSVL.

This clone was seen a few times. The CDR3 loop is CASSVDVSGPLGYGYTF. The CDR3 DNA reads TGTGCCAGCAGCGTAGATGTCTCGGGGCCCCTGGGCTATGGCTACACCTTC. V usage is TRBV9 and J usage is TRBJ1-2; weak D call: TRBD1 (5 bases). This CDR3 spans 17 amino acids. CDR1 SGDLS and CDR2 YYNGEE come from the germline V gene. The V end was cut by 0 bases, the J end by 4 bases, with 19 bases between.

The chain combines TRBV6-6 with TRBJ1-3, with 8 bases that match TRBD1. CDR3 size: 16 residues. Germline-derived CDR1 and CDR2 are MNHNY and SVGAGI (reference sequence). V dropped 2 bases and J dropped 4; count of bases not matched to a gene: 7. CDR3 residues: CASSYTSGGFGNTIYF. The CDR3 DNA is TGTGCCAGCAGTTACACCTCAGGGGGCTTCGGAAACACCATATATTTT.

The rearrangement links TRBV5-6 to TRBJ1-6; D perhaps matches TRBD1 (5 bases). V lost 4 bases to trimming and J lost 8 bases, with 16 bases between them. The germline CDR1 and CDR2 sequences are SGHDT and YYEEEE. The CDR3 has 15 residues. CDR3 nucleotide sequence: TGTGCCAGCAGCGAGGGACCCATGAGGGATTCACCCCTCCACTTT. Protein product: CASSEGPMRDSPLHF.

This chain links TRBV20-1 with TRBJ2-3; 10 bases match TRBD2. Germline V gives CDR1 DFQATT, CDR2 SNEGSKA (reference sequence). Trimming took 3 bases from V and 5 from J; bases not matched to a gene: 11. The CDR3 has 16 residues. The CDR3 loop reads CSASGGLAGVVDTQYF. The CDR3, as DNA: TGCAGTGCTAGTGGTGGGCTAGCGGGAGTCGTAGATACGCAGTATTTT.